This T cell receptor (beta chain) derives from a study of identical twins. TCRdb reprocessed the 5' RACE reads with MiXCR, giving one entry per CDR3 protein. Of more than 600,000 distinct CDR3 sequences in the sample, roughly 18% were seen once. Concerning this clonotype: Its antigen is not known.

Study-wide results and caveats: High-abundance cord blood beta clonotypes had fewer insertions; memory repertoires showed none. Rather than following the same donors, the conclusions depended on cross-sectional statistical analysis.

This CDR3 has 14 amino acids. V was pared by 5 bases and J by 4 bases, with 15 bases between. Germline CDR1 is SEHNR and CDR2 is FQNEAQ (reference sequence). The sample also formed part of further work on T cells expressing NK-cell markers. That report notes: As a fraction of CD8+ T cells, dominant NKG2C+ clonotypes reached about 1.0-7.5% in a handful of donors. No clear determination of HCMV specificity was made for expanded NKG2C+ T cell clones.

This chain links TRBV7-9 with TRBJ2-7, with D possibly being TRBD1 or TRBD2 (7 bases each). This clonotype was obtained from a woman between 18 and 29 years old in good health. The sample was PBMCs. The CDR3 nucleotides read TGTGCCAGCAGCGCAGCGGGACAGATATACGAGCAGTACTTC. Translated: CASSAAGQIYEQYF.